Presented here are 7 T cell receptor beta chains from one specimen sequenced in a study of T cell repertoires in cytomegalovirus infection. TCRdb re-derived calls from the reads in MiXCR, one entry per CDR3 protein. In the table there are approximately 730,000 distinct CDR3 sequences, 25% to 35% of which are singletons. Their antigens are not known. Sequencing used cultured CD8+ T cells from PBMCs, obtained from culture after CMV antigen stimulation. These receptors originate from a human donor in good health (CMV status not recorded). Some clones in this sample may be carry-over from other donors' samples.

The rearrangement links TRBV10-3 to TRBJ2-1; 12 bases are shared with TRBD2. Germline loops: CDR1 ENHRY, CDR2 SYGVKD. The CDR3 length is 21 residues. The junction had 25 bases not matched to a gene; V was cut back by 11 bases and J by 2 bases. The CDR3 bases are TGTGCCGTCCTAGCGGCTAGCGGGGGGGCCCAGCACTCGGGTACCTACAATGAGCAGTTCTTC. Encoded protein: CAVLAASGGAQHSGTYNEQFF.

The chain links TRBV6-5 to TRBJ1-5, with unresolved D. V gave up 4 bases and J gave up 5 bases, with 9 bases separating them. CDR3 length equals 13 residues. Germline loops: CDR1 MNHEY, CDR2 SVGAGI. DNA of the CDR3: TGTGCCAGCAGTTTCGGGCCTCATCAGCCCCAGCATTTT. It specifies CASSFGPHQPQHF.

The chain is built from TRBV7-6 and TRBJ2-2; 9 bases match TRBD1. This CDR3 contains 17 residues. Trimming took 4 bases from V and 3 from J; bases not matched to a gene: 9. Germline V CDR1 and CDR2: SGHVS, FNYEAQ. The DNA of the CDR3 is TGTGCCAGCAGCTGGGAGTCGGACAGGGGAGACACCGGGGAGCTGTTTTTT. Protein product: CASSWESDRGDTGELFF. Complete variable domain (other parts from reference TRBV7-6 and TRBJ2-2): GAGVSQSPRYKVTKRGQDVALRCDPISGHVSLYWYRQALGQGPEFLTYFNYEAQQDKSGLPNDRFSAERPEGSISTLTIQRTEQRDSAMYRCASSWESDRGDTGELFFGEGSRLTVL.

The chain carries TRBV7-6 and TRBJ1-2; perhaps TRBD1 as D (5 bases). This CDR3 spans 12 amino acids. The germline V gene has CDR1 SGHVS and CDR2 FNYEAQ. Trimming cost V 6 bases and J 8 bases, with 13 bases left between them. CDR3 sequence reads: CASSSAGDGYTF. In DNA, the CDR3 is TGTGCCAGCAGTTCGGCGGGGGACGGCTACACCTTC.

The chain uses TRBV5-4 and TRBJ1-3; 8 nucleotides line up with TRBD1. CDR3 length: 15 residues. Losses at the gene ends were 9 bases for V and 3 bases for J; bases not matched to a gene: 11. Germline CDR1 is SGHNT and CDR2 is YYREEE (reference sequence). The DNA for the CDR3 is TGTGCCACCCTGGACAGGGCAGTAGGTGGAAACACCATATATTTT. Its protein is CATLDRAVGGNTIYF.

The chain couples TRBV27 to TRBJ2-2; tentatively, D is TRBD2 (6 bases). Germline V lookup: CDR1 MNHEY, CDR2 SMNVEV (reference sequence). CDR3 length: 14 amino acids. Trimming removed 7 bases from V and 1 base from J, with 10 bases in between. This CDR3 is CASTYGGNTGELFF. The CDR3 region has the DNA TGTGCCAGCACCTACGGGGGGAACACCGGGGAGCTGTTTTTT.

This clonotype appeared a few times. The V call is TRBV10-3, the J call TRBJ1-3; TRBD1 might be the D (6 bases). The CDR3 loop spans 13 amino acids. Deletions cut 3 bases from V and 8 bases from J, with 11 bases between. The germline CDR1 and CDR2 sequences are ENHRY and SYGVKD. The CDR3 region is CAISDAGVDTIYF. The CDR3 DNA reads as TGTGCCATCAGTGATGCAGGGGTGGACACCATATATTTT.